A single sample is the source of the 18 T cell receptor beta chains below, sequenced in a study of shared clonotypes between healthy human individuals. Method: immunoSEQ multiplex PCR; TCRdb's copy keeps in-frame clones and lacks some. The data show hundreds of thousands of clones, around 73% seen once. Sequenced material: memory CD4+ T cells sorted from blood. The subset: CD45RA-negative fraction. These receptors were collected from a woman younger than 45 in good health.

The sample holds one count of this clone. The CDR3 loop is CASSRLPQEMNTEAFF. CDR3 bases: TGCGCCAGCAGCCGACTGCCACAGGAAATGAACACTGAAGCTTTCTTT. The genes are TRBV5-1 and TRBJ1-1, with D tentatively TRBD1 (5 bases). Germline V gene lookup returns CDR1 SGHRS and CDR2 YFSETQ. The germline V and J ends were trimmed by 4 bases and 0 bases, with 16 bases remaining between them. The CDR3 loop spans 16 amino acids.

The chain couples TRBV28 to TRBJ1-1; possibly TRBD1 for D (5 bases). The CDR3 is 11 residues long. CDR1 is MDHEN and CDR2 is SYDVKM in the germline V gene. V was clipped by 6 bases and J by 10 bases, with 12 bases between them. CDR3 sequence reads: CASSPDKRAFF. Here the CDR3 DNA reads TGTGCCAGCAGCCCGGACAAACGAGCTTTCTTT.

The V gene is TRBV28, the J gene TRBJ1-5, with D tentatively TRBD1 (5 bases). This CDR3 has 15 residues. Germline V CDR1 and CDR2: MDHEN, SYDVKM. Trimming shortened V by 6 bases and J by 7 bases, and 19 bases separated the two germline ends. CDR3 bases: TGTGCCAGCAGCCTGGACATGGCCGGAGGGCAGCCCCAGCATTTT. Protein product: CASSLDMAGGQPQHF.

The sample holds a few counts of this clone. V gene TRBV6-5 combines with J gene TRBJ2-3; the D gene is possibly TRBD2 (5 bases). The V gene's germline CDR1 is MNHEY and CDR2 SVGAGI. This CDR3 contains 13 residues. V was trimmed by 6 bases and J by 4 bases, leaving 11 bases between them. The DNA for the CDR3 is TGTGCCAGCAGCCCCCCCGGGGCAGATACGCAGTATTTT. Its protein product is CASSPPGADTQYF.

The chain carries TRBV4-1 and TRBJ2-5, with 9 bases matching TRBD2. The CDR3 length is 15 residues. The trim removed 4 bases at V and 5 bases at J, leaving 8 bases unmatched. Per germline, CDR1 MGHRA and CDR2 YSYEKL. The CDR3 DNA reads TGCGCCAGCAGCCGAGGAGCGGGGGGCCCGGAGACCCAGTACTTC. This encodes CASSRGAGGPETQYF.

The CDR3 nucleotides read TGTGCCAGTAGTGCCGTGCCTTTAATCAATCAGCCCCAGCATTTT. Amino acids: CASSAVPLINQPQHF. The rearrangement uses TRBV19 and TRBJ1-5; D not certain. The V end lost 5 bases, the J end lost 3 bases, and 14 bases lay between the germline ends. The CDR3 length is 15 residues. Germline assignment: CDR1 LNHDA and CDR2 SQIVND (reference sequence).

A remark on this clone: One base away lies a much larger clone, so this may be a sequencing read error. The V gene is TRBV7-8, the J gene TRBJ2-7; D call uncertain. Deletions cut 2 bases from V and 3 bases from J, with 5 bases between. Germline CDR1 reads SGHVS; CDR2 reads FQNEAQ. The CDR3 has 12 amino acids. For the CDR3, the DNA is TGTGCCAGCAGCTTAAGAGGCTACGAGCAGTACTTC. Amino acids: CASSLRGYEQYF.

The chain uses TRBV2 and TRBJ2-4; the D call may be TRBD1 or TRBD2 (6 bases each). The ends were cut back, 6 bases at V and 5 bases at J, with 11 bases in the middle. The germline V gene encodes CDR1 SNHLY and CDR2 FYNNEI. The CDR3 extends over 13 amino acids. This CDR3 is CASRGGSQNIQYF. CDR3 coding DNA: TGTGCCAGCAGGGGGGGCAGCCAAAACATTCAGTACTTC.

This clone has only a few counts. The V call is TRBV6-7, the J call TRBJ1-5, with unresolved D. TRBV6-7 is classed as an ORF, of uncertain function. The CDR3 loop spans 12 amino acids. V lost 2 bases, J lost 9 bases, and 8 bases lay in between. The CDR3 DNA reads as TGTGCCAGCAGTTACATTAGAGGGCCCCAGCATTTT. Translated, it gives CASSYIRGPQHF.

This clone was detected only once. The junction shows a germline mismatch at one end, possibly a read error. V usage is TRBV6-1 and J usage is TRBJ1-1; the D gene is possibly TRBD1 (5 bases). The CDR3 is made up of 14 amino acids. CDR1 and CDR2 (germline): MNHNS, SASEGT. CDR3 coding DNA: TGTGCCATCAGTGCAGGGCCATCGGGGACTGAAGCTTTCTTT. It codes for CAISAGPSGTEAFF.

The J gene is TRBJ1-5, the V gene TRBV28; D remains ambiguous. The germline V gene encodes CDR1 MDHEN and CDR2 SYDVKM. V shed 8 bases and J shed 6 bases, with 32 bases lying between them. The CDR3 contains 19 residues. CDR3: CASLRIPTVGSGAGQPQHF. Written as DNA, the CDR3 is TGTGCCAGCCTCCGCATCCCTACAGTTGGGTCCGGCGCCGGTCAGCCCCAGCATTTT. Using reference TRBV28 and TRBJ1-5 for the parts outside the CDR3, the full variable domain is DVKVTQSSRYLVKRTGEKVFLECVQDMDHENMFWYRQDPGLGLRLIYFSYDVKMKEKGDIPEGYSVSREKKERFSLILESASTNQTSMYLCASLRIPTVGSGAGQPQHFGDGTRLSIL.

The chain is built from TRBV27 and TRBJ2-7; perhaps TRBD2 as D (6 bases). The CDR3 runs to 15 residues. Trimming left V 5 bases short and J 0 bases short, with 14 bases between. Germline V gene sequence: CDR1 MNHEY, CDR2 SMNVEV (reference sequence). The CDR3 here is CASSPRGWTSYEQYF. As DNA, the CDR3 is TGTGCCAGCAGTCCTCGGGGGTGGACCTCCTACGAGCAGTACTTC.

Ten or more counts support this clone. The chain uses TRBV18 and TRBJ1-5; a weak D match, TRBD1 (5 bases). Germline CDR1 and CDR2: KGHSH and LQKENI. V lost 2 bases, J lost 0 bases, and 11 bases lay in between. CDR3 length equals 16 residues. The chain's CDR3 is CASSPSAQGSNQPQHF. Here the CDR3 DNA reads TGTGCCAGCTCACCATCTGCCCAGGGTAGCAATCAGCCCCAGCATTTT.

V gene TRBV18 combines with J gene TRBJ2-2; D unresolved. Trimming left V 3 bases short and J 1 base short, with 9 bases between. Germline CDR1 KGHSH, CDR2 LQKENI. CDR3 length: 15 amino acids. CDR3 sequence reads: CASSPQDGNTGELFF. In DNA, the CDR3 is TGTGCCAGCTCACCTCAGGACGGGAACACCGGGGAGCTGTTTTTT.

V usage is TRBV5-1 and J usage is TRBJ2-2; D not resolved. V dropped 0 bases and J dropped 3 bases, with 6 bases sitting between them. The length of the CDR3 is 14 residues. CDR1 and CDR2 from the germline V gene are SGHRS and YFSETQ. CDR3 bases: TGCGCCAGCAGCTTGGCCCTCGACACCGGGGAGCTGTTTTTT. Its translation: CASSLALDTGELFF. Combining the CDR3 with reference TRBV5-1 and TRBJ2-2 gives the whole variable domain KAGVTQTPRYLIKTRGQQVTLSCSPISGHRSVSWYQQTPGQGLQFLFEYFSETQRNKGNFPGRFSGRQFSNSRSEMNVSTLELGDSALYLCASSLALDTGELFFGEGSRLTVL.

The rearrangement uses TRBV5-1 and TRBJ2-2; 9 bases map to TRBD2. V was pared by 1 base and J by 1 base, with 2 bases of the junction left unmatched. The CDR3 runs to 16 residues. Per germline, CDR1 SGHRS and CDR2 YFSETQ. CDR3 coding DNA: TGCGCCAGCAGCTTGCAAGCGGGAGGGAACACCGGGGAGCTGTTTTTT. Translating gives CASSLQAGGNTGELFF.

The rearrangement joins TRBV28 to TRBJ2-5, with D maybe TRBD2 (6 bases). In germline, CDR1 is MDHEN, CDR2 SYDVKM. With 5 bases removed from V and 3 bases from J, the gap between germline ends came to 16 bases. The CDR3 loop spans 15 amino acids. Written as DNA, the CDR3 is TGTGCCAGCAGTCAATCCCCGGGACTTAAAGAGACCCAGTACTTC. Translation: CASSQSPGLKETQYF.

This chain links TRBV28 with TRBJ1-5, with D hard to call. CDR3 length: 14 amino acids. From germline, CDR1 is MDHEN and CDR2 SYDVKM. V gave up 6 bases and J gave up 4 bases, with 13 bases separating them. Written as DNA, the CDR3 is TGTGCCAGCAGGGTCCCGGGAGTAAATCAGCCCCAGCATTTT. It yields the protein CASRVPGVNQPQHF.